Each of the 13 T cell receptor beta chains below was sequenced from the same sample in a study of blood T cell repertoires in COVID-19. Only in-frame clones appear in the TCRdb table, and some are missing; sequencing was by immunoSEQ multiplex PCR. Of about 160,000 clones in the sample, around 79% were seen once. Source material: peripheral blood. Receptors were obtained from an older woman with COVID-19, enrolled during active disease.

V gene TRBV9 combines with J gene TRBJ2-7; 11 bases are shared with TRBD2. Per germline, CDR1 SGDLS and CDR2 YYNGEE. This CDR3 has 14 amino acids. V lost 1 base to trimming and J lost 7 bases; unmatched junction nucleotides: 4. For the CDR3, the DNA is TGTGCCAGCAGCGTACTAGCGGGAGGCCAAGAGCAGTACTTC. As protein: CASSVLAGGQEQYF.

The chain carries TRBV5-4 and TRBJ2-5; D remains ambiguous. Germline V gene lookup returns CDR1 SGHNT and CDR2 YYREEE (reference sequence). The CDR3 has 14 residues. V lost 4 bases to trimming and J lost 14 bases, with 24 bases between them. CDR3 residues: CASSKGPDANYVYF. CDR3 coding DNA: TGTGCCAGCAGCAAAGGTCCAGACGCCAACTACGTTTACTTC.

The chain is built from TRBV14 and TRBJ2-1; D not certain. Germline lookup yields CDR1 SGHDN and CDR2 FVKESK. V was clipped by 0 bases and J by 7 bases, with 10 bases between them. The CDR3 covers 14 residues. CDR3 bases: TGTGCCAGCAGCCAAGATGGTGCTACTAATGAGCAGTTCTTC. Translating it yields CASSQDGATNEQFF.

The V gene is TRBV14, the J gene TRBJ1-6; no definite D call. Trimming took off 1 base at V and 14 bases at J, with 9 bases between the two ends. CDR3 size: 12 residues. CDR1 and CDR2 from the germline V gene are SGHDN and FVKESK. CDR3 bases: TGTGCCAGCAGCCAAGGAGCGCGGGCCCTCCACTTT. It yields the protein CASSQGARALHF.

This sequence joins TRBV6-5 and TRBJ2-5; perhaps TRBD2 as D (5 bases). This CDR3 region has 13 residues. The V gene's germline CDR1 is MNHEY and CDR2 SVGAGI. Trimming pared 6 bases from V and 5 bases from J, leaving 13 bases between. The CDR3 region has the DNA TGTGCCAGCAGGGGAGATCAATGGGAGACCCAGTACTTC. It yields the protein CASRGDQWETQYF.

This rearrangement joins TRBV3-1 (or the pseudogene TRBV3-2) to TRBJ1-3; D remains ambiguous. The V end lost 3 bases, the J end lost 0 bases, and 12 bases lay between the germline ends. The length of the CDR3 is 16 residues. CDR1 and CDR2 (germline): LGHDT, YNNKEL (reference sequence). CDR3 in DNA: TGTGCCAGCAGCCACGGAGTGGTTATCTCTGGAAACACCATATATTTT. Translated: CASSHGVVISGNTIYF.

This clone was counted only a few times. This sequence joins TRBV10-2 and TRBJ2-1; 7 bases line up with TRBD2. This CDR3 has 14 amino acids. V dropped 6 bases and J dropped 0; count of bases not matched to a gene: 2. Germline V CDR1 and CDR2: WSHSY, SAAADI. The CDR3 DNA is TGCGCCAGCAGCTTAGCGGGCTCCTACAATGAGCAGTTCTTC. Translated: CASSLAGSYNEQFF.

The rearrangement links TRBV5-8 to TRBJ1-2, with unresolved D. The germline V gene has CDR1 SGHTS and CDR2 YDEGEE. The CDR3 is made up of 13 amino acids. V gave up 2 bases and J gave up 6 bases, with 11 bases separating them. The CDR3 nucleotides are TGTGCCAGCAGCTTCCCTTGGGGAGATGGCTACACCTTC. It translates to CASSFPWGDGYTF.

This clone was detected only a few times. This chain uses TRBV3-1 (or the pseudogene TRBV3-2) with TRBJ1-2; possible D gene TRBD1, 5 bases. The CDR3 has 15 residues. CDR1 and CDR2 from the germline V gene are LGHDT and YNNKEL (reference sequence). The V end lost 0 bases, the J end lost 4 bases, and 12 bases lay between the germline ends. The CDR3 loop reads CASSQEHGDFYGYTF. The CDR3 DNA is TGTGCCAGCAGCCAAGAACACGGGGACTTCTATGGCTACACCTTC.

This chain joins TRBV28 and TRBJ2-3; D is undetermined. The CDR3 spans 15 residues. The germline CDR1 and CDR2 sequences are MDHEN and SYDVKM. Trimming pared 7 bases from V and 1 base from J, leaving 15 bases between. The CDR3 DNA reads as TGTGCCAGCACCCTCGCCCTGGCGGGCACAGATACGCAGTATTTT. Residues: CASTLALAGTDTQYF. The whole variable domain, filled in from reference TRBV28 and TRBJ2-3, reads DVKVTQSSRYLVKRTGEKVFLECVQDMDHENMFWYRQDPGLGLRLIYFSYDVKMKEKGDIPEGYSVSREKKERFSLILESASTNQTSMYLCASTLALAGTDTQYFGPGTRLTVL.

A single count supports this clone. CDR3 loop: CASSLAGQGTYEQYF. In DNA form, the CDR3 reads TGTGCCAGCAGCTTAGCAGGACAGGGCACCTACGAGCAGTACTTC. V usage is TRBV7-2 and J usage is TRBJ2-7, with 8 bases fitting TRBD1. The V and J ends lost 0 bases and 2 bases, in that order; junction bases with no gene match: 3. Germline lookup yields CDR1 SGHTA and CDR2 FQGNSA. This CDR3 has 15 amino acids.

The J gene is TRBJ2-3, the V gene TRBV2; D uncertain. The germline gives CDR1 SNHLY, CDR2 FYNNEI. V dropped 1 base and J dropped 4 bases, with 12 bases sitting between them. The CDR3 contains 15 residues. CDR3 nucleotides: TGTGCCAGCAGTGAAGTACGAAGTCGGGCAGATACGCAGTATTTT. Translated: CASSEVRSRADTQYF.

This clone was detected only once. The CDR3: CASSFLTGTVNTGELFF. The CDR3 DNA reads as TGTGCCAGCAGCTTCCTTACCGGGACAGTTAACACCGGGGAGCTGTTTTTT. This sequence joins TRBV7-6 and TRBJ2-2; 7 bases line up with TRBD1. CDR1 and CDR2 from the germline V gene are SGHVS and FNYEAQ. The CDR3 runs 17 residues. V dropped 3 bases and J dropped 2; count of bases not matched to a gene: 9.